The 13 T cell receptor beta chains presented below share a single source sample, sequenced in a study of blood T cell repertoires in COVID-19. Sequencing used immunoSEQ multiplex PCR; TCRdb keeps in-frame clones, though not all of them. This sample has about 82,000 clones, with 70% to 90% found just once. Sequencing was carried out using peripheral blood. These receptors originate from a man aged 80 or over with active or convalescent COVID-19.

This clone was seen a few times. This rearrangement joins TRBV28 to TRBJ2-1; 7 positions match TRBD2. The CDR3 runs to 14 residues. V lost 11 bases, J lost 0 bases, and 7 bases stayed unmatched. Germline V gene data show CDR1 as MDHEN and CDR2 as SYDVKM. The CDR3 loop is CALRRGSSYNEQFF. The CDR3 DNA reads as TGTGCCCTACGGCGCGGGAGCTCCTACAATGAGCAGTTCTTC.

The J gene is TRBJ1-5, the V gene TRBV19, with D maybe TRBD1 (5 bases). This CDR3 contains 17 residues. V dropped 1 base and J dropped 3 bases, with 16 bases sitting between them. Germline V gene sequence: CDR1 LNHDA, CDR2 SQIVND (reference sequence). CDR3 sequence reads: CASSIGGGLSSNQPQHF. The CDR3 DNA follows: TGTGCCAGTAGTATAGGTGGGGGGTTGAGCTCCAATCAGCCCCAGCATTTT.

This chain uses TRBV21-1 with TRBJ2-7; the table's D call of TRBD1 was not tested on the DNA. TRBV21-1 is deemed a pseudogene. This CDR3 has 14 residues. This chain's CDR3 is CASSPGQGSYEQYV. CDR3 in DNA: TGTGCCAGCAGCCCCGGACAGGGCTCATACGAGCAGTACGTC.

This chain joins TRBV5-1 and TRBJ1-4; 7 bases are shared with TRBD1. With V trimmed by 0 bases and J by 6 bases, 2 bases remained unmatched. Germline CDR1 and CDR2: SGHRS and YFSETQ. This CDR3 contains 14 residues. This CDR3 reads CASSLAQGDEKLFF. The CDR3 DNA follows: TGCGCCAGCAGCTTGGCGCAGGGGGATGAAAAACTGTTTTTT.

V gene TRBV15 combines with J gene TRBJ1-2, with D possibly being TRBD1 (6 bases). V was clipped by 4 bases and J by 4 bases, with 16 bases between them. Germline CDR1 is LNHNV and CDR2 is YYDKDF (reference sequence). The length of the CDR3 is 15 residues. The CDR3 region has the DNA TGTGCCACCAGCAATATTACCGACAGGATCTATGGCTACACCTTC. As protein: CATSNITDRIYGYTF.

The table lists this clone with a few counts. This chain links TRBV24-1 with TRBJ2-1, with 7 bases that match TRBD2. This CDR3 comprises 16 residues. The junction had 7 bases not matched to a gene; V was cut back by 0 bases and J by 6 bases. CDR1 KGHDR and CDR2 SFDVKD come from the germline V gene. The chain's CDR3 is CATSDLGVGEGNEQFF. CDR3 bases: TGTGCCACCAGTGATTTGGGGGTCGGGGAGGGCAATGAGCAGTTCTTC.

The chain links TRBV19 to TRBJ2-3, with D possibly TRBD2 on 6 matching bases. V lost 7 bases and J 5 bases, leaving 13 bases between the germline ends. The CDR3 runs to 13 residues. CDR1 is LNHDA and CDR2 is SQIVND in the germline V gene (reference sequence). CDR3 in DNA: TGTGCCAGTAAGAGGCAGGGAGGAGATACGCAGTATTTT. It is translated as CASKRQGGDTQYF. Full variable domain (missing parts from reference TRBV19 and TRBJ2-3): DGGITQSPKYLFRKEGQNVTLSCEQNLNHDAMYWYRQDPGQGLRLIYYSQIVNDFQKGDIAEGYSVSREKKESFPLTVTSAQKNPTAFYLCASKRQGGDTQYFGPGTRLTVL.

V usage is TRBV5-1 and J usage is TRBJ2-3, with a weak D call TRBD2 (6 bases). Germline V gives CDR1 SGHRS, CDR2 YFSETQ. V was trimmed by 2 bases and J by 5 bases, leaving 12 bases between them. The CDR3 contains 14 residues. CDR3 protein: CASSFGGTGDTQYF. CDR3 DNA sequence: TGCGCCAGCAGCTTCGGCGGGACGGGAGATACGCAGTATTTT.

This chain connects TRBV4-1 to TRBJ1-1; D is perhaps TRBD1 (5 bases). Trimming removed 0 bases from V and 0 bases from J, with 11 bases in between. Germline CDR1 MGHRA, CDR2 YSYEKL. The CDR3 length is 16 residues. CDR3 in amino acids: CASSQDPQGLNTEAFF. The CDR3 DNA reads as TGCGCCAGCAGCCAAGATCCCCAGGGCCTGAACACTGAAGCTTTCTTT.

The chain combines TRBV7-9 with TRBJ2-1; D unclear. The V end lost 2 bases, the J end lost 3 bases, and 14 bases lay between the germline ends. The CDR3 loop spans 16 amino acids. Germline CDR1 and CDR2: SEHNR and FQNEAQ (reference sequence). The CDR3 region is CASSLRGRRLYNEQFF. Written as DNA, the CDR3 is TGTGCCAGCAGCTTAAGAGGCCGGAGACTCTACAATGAGCAGTTCTTC. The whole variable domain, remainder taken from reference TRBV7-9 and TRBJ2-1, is DTGVSQNPRHKITKRGQNVTFRCDPISEHNRLYWYRQTLGQGPEFLTYFQNEAQLEKSRLLSDRFSAERPKGSFSTLEIQRTEQGDSAMYLCASSLRGRRLYNEQFFGPGTRLTVL.

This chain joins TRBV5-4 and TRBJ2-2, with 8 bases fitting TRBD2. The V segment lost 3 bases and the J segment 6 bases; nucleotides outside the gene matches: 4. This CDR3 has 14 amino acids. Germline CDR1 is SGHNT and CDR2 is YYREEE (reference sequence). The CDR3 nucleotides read TGTGCCAGCAGCTCCGGGACTAGTTCCGGGGAGCTGTTTTTT. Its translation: CASSSGTSSGELFF.

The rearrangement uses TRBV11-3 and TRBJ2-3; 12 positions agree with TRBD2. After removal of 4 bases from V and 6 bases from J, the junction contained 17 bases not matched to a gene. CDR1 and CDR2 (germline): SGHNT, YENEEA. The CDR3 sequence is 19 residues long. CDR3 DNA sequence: TGTGCCAGCAGCTGGGGACTAGCGGGTCCCCACCCCCCCAGCGATACGCAGTATTTT. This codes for CASSWGLAGPHPPSDTQYF.

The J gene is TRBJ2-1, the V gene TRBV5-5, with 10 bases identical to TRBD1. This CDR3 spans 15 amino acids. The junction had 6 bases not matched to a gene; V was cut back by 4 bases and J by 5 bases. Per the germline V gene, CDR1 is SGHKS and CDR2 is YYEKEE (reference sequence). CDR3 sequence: CASSAGQGMDNEQFF. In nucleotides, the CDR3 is TGTGCCAGCAGCGCGGGACAGGGGATGGACAATGAGCAGTTCTTC.